The T cell receptor beta chain under discussion was sequenced for a study of OX40 agonist ivuxolimab in advanced cancers. Study summary: With a range of 23 to 79, age averaged approximately 60 years, and more than 75% were male.

Trimming stripped 5 bases from V and 4 bases from J, with 13 bases between. CDR3 length equals 14 residues. Germline-derived CDR1 and CDR2 are SGHTS and YDEGEE. Here immunoSEQ multiplex PCR was the method, and the copy in TCRdb shows in-frame clones only, minus some. This sample has roughly 76,000 clones; 75% to 90% occur once, and the top ten carry approximately 5%. This chain joins TRBV5-8 and TRBJ2-4, with a tentative D call TRBD2 (6 bases). The starting material was CD4+ or CD8+ T cells sorted from blood, obtained in a trial of the OX40 agonist ivuxolimab. This TCR came from an adult with an advanced solid tumor such as melanoma, head and neck, liver or kidney cancer. For the CDR3, the DNA is TGTGCCAGCAGGCTTCGGGGGAGTAAAAACATTCAGTACTTC. Translated: CASRLRGSKNIQYF.